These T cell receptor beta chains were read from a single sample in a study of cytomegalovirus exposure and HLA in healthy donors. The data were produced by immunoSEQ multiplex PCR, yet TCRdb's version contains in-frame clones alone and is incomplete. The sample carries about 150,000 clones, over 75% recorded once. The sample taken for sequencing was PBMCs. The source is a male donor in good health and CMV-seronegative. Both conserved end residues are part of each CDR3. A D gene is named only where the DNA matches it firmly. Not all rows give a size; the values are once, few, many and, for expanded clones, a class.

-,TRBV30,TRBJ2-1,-,TGTGCCACGGATCCCCAGGGCGTCCACAATGAGCAGTTCTTC,CATDPQGVHNEQFF
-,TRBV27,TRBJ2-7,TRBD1,TGTGCCAGCAGTTTACAGGGGGTGGCCGAGCAGTACTTC,CASSLQGVAEQYF
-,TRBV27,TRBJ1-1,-,TGTGCCAGCAGTTTAGTCGCTGGCCGAATCAATGTGAACACTGAAGCTTTCTTT,CASSLVAGRINVNTEAFF
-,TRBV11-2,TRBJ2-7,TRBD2,TGTGCCAGCAGCTTAGCCCCGGGGGGAGGATACGAGCAGTACTTC,CASSLAPGGGYEQYF
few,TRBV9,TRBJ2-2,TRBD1,TGTGCCAGCAGCGTAGGGGGGACAGGGGGCACTGGGGAGCTGTTTTTT,CASSVGGTGGTGELFF
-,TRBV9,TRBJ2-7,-,TGTGCCAGCAGCGTAGCTAGCGGGACAGGGGCACCCGTGCAGTACTTC,CASSVASGTGAPVQYF
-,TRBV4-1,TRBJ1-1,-,TGCGCCAGCAGCCAAGTCCCGTCGACAGCTAACACTGAAGCTTTCTTT,CASSQVPSTANTEAFF
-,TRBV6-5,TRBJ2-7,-,TGTGCCAGCAGGCCAGACAGGTCTAGCTCCTACGAGCAGTACTTC,CASRPDRSSSYEQYF
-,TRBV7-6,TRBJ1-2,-,TGTGCCAGCAGCCCAAGGACAAGTAACTATGGCTACACCTTC,CASSPRTSNYGYTF
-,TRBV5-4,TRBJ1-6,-,TGTGCCAGCAGCTTGGCCGGGGGGGACCGCTCACCCCTCCACTTT,CASSLAGGDRSPLHF
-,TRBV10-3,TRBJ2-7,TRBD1,TGTGCCATCAGCTGGGACAGGGGGTACGAGCAGTACTTC,CAISWDRGYEQYF
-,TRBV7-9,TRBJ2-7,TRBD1,TGTGCCAGCAGCTTATCGGCAGGGGGATACGAGCAGTACTTC,CASSLSAGGYEQYF
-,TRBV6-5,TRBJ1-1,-,TGTGCCAGCAGTTACTCGGCGGGGAACACTGAAGCTTTCTTT,CASSYSAGNTEAFF
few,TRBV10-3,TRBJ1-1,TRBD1,TGTGCCACCAGGGGGGCGGTTGTGCCTGAAGCTTTCTTT,CATRGAVVPEAFF
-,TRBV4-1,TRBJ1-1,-,TGCGCCAGCAGCCAACGGACAGTCGGCACTGAAGCTTTCTTT,CASSQRTVGTEAFF
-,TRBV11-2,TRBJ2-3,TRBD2,TGTGCCAGCAGCTCGCTAGCGGTAAGCACAGATACGCAGTATTTT,CASSSLAVSTDTQYF
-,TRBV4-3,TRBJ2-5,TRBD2,TGCGCCAGCAGCCAAATCCCTAGCGGGGGGGCGGGAGAGACCCAGTACTTC,CASSQIPSGGAGETQYF
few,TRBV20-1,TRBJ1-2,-,TGCAGTGACAGAGCTAACTATGGCTACACCTTC,CSDRANYGYTF
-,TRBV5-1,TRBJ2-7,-,TGCGCCAGCAGCTTGGGCGGGTGGGGCGAGCAGTACTTC,CASSLGGWGEQYF
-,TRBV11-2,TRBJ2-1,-,TGTGCCAGCAGCCGCGGGCCAGTCGACGATGAGCAGTTCTTC,CASSRGPVDDEQFF
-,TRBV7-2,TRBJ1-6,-,TGTGCCAGCAGCTTACGAGGGATCAATTCACCCCTCCACTTT,CASSLRGINSPLHF
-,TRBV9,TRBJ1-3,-,TGTGCCAGCAGCGTAGAAGGGGGCTCTGGAAACACCATATATTTT,CASSVEGGSGNTIYF
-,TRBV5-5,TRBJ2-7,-,TGTGCCAGCAGCTTGGAGGCAGGGGTTTTTGAGCAGTACTTC,CASSLEAGVFEQYF
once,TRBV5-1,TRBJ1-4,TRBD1,TGCGCCAGCAGCAACGGACAGGGGGTTGCTAATGAAAAACTGTTTTTT,CASSNGQGVANEKLFF
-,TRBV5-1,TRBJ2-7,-,TGCGCCAGCAGCTTGGACAACGAGCAGTACTTC,CASSLDNEQYF
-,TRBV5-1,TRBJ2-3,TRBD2,TGCGCCAGCAGCTTGGGGGGGACTAGCGGTGATACGCAGTATTTT,CASSLGGTSGDTQYF
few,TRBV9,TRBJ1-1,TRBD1,TGTGCCAGCAGCCCCGGGCGGCAGGGGGAGGCTTTCTTT,CASSPGRQGEAFF
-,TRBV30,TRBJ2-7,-,TGTGCCTGGAGTGTACTAACGGGGGGCCCACGGAGGGAGCAGTACTTC,CAWSVLTGGPRREQYF
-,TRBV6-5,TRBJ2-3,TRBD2,TGTGCCAGCAGGACTAGCGGGCTTAGCACAGATACGCAGTATTTT,CASRTSGLSTDTQYF
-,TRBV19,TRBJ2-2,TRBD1,TGTGCCAGTAGTCAAGATCGGACAGGGGGCCGCGGGGAGCTGTTTTTT,CASSQDRTGGRGELFF
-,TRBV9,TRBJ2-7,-,TGTGCCAGCAGCGTAGGGCCGATTTACTCCTACGAGCAGTACTTC,CASSVGPIYSYEQYF
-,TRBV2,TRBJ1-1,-,TGTGCCAGGATGGGAGGGAACGCTGAAGCTTTCTTT,CARMGGNAEAFF
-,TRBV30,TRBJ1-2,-,TGTGCCTGGAGTCGAAGGGGGGGTAAGGGCTACACCTTC,CAWSRRGGKGYTF
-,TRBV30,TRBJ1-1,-,TGTGCCTGGAGTGCGGGACGGGGGAAGGAAGCTTTCTTT,CAWSAGRGKEAFF
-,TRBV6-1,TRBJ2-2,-,TGTGCCAGCAGTGAAGCGCCCGGGTCGAACGGGGAGCTGTTTTTT,CASSEAPGSNGELFF
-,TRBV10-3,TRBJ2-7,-,TGTGCCATCAGTGAGTCGGGCAGCCCCTCCTACGAGCAGTACTTC,CAISESGSPSYEQYF
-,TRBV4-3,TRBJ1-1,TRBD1,TGCGCCAGCAGCCGAGGAGTTGGGACAGGGGGGACTGAAGCTTTCTTT,CASSRGVGTGGTEAFF
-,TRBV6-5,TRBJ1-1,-,TGTGCCAGCAGTGTCTCCACTGAAGCTTTCTTT,CASSVSTEAFF
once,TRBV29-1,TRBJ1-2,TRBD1,TGCAGCGTTGGCGACAGGGAACTGCGCCTTAACTATGGCTACACCTTC,CSVGDRELRLNYGYTF
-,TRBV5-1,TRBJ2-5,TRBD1,TGCGCCAGCAGCTACACCGGGACAGGGGAAGAGACCCAGTACTTC,CASSYTGTGEETQYF
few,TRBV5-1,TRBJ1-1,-,TGCGCCAGCAGGTCACAGGGAGTGAACACTGAAGCTTTCTTT,CASRSQGVNTEAFF
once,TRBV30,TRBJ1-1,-,TGTGCCTGGAACCCTCCCAGACATAGAAGGGCTTTCTTT,CAWNPPRHRRAFF
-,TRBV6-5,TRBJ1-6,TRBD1,TGTGCCAGCAGTTACTCCACAGGGGTCCCTTCACCCCTCCACTTT,CASSYSTGVPSPLHF